The 4 T cell receptor beta chains presented below share a single source sample, sequenced in a study of blood T cell repertoires in COVID-19. Clones were read by immunoSEQ multiplex PCR, and TCRdb kept only the in-frame ones, dropping some. This table holds about 280,000 clones, 87% found once. The sequenced sample was PBMCs or T cells enriched from blood (not recorded which). The receptors were gathered from a woman aged 35 to 49 who had recovered from COVID-19.

The chain combines TRBV6-5 with TRBJ1-1; TRBD1 aligns across 12 bases. This CDR3 comprises 15 residues. The V segment lost 5 bases and the J segment 4 bases; nucleotides outside the gene matches: 5. CDR1 and CDR2 (germline): MNHEY, SVGAGI. The CDR3 sequence is CASSNRDRGPTEAFF. CDR3 nucleotide sequence: TGTGCCAGCAGTAACCGGGACAGGGGGCCCACTGAAGCTTTCTTT.

The V call is TRBV28, the J call TRBJ1-3; no reliable D call. The germline V and J ends were trimmed by 3 bases and 6 bases, with 21 bases remaining between them. The CDR3 runs to 17 residues. From germline, CDR1 is MDHEN and CDR2 SYDVKM. CDR3 protein: CASSFSPTKRPENTIYF. In nucleotides, the CDR3 is TGTGCCAGCAGTTTCTCTCCGACAAAACGACCCGAAAACACCATATATTTT. Using reference TRBV28 and TRBJ1-3 for the parts outside the CDR3, the full variable domain is DVKVTQSSRYLVKRTGEKVFLECVQDMDHENMFWYRQDPGLGLRLIYFSYDVKMKEKGDIPEGYSVSREKKERFSLILESASTNQTSMYLCASSFSPTKRPENTIYFGEGSWLTVV.

V and J are TRBV5-1 and TRBJ2-1; 10 positions match TRBD2. V was clipped by 5 bases and J by 5 bases; unmatched bases: 7. Germline CDR1 is SGHRS and CDR2 is YFSETQ. The CDR3 extends over 15 amino acids. The CDR3 DNA reads TGCGCCAGCAGTACCCTAGCGGGAGTTGACAATGAGCAGTTCTTC. Translated: CASSTLAGVDNEQFF.

The chain is built from TRBV7-9 and TRBJ2-5, with D perhaps TRBD2 (6 bases). Germline CDR1 reads SEHNR; CDR2 reads FQNEAQ (reference sequence). CDR3 length: 14 amino acids. V lost 0 bases and J 5 bases, leaving 10 bases between the germline ends. For the CDR3, the DNA is TGTGCCAGCAGCTTAGCAGTGGGAGGCGAGACCCAGTACTTC. Amino acid sequence: CASSLAVGGETQYF.